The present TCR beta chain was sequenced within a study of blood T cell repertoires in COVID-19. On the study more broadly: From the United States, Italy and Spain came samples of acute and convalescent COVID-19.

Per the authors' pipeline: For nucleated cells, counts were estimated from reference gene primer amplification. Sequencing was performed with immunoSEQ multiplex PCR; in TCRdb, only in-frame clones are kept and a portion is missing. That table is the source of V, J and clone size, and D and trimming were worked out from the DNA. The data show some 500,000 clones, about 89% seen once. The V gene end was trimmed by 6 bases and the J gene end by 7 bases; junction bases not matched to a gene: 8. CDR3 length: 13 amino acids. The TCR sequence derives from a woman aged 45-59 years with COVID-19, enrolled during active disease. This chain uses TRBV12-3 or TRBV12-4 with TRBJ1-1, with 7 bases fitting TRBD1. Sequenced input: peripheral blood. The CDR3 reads CASRSGGEIEAFF. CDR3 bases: TGTGCCAGCAGGTCAGGGGGTGAAATTGAAGCTTTCTTT.